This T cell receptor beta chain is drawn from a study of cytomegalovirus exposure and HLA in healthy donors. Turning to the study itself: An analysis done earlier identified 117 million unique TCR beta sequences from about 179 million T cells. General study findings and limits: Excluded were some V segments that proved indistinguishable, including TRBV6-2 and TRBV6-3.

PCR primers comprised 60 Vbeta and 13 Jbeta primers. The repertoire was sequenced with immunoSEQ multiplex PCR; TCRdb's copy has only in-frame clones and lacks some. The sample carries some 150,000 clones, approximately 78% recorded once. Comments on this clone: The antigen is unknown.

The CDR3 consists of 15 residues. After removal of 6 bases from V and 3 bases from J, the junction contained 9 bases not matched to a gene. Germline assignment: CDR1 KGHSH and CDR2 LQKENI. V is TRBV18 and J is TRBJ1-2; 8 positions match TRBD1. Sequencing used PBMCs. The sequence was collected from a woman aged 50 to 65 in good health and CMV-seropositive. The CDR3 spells CASSTLRGPDYGYTF. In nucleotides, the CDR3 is TGTGCCAGCTCCACTCTCAGGGGGCCTGACTATGGCTACACCTTC.